This passage covers 18 T cell receptor beta chains from one sample sequenced in a study of blood T cell repertoires in COVID-19. Clones were read by immunoSEQ multiplex PCR, and TCRdb kept only the in-frame ones, dropping some. Here the sample spans 130,000 to 150,000 clones, roughly 83% being singletons. The sequencing sample was made of peripheral blood. The receptors here all came from a woman between 65 and 79 years old with COVID-19, enrolled during active disease.

V usage is TRBV30 and J usage is TRBJ2-7, with D possibly TRBD1 on 6 matching bases. V was cut by 2 bases and J by 2 bases, with 10 bases left in between. Germline values: CDR1 GTSNPN, CDR2 SVGIG (reference sequence). This CDR3 has 13 amino acids. CDR3 in amino acids: CAWSNRAPYEQYF. CDR3 coding DNA: TGTGCCTGGAGTAACAGGGCCCCCTACGAGCAGTACTTC.

This clone showed up many times. This rearrangement joins TRBV6-5 to TRBJ1-2; the D gene is possibly TRBD1 (5 bases). The germline gives CDR1 MNHEY, CDR2 SVGAGI. The V and J ends lost 8 bases and 8 bases respectively, with 21 bases between them. The CDR3 covers 14 residues. The CDR3 region is CASVPGGSQGGYTF. The CDR3 region has the DNA TGTGCCAGCGTCCCCGGCGGCTCCCAGGGCGGCTACACCTTC.

This clone was picked up one time. The rearrangement links TRBV27 to TRBJ1-2; TRBD1 is a possible D gene (6 bases). V was cut by 8 bases and J by 3 bases, with 19 bases left in between. The CDR3 runs to 15 residues. Germline V lookup: CDR1 MNHEY, CDR2 SMNVEV (reference sequence). The CDR3 sequence: CASGPRMGAHYGYTF. The CDR3 DNA is TGTGCCAGCGGACCTAGGATGGGGGCCCACTATGGCTACACCTTC.

This clone was detected a few times. The rearrangement uses TRBV3-1 (or the pseudogene TRBV3-2) and TRBJ1-2; no reliable D call. The CDR3 consists of 15 residues. V was pared by 1 base and J by 1 base, with 10 bases between. Germline loops: CDR1 LGHDT, CDR2 YNNKEL (reference sequence). Here the CDR3 DNA reads TGTGCCAGCAGCCAAGCGGCAGGCCTTAACTATGGCTACACCTTC. Translating gives CASSQAAGLNYGYTF.

Here the CDR3 DNA reads TGTGCCAGCTCACCACGTTGGGGGGGGGAGGCTGAAGCTTTCTTT. This translates into CASSPRWGGEAEAFF. The chain recombines TRBV18 with TRBJ1-1, with D maybe TRBD1 (5 bases). The CDR3 is 15 amino acids. Germline V gene data show CDR1 as KGHSH and CDR2 as LQKENI. The V gene lost 1 base and the J gene lost 6 bases, with 15 bases spanning the gap. Looking up the rest from reference TRBV18 and TRBJ1-1 gives the full variable domain: NAGVMQNPRHLVRRRGQEARLRCSPMKGHSHVYWYRQLPEEGLKFMVYLQKENIIDESGMPKERFSAEFPKEGPSILRIQQVVRGDSAAYFCASSPRWGGEAEAFFGQGTRLTVV.

This clone has only a few counts. The rearrangement links TRBV27 to TRBJ2-2, with 8 bases aligning to TRBD2. Trimming at V came to 7 bases and at J to 3 bases, leaving 7 bases not matched to a gene. From germline, CDR1 is MNHEY and CDR2 SMNVEV (reference sequence). The CDR3 totals 15 residues. CDR3 residues: CASTPGLVYTGELFF. CDR3 DNA: TGTGCCAGCACTCCGGGACTAGTGTACACCGGGGAGCTGTTTTTT.

Remarks on this clone: The sample contains more than one DNA sequence encoding this CDR3. The chain has TRBV6-5 and TRBJ2-5; weak D call: TRBD1 (5 bases). CDR1 is MNHEY, CDR2 SVGAGI, per germline. Trimming stripped 4 bases from V and 2 bases from J, with 8 bases between. The CDR3 is 13 amino acids. CDR3 protein: CASSLSGQETQYF. CDR3 coding DNA: TGTGCCAGCAGTTTGTCAGGGCAAGAGACCCAGTACTTC.

The V call is TRBV11-3, the J call TRBJ2-6; TRBD1 matches at 10 bases. The CDR3 is 19 residues long. In germline, CDR1 is SGHNT, CDR2 YENEEA. The V segment lost 5 bases and the J segment 0 bases; nucleotides outside the gene matches: 10. CDR3 region: CASSGNRDRGDSGANVLTF. In nucleotides, the CDR3 is TGTGCCAGCAGCGGAAACCGGGACAGGGGTGACTCTGGGGCCAACGTCCTGACTTTC. The variable domain in full, completed from reference TRBV11-3 and TRBJ2-6, reads EAGVVQSPRYKIIEKKQPVAFWCNPISGHNTLYWYLQNLGQGPELLIRYENEEAVDDSQLPKDRFSAERLKGVDSTLKIQPAELGDSAVYLCASSGNRDRGDSGANVLTFGAGSRLTVL.

The V gene is TRBV5-6, the J gene TRBJ1-1, with a weak D call TRBD1 (6 bases). Trimming took off 1 base at V and 2 bases at J, with 18 bases between the two ends. Looked up from germline, CDR1 is SGHDT and CDR2 is YYEEEE. The CDR3 is 17 amino acids. This CDR3 reads CASSLLSTGTQNTEAFF. CDR3 in DNA: TGTGCCAGCAGCTTGCTGAGTACCGGGACACAAAACACTGAAGCTTTCTTT.

This clone was found once. V is TRBV19 and J is TRBJ1-2; TRBD1 aligns across 9 bases. The CDR3 covers 14 residues. Trimming cost V 6 bases and J 4 bases; bases outside gene matches: 6. Germline-derived CDR1 and CDR2 are LNHDA and SQIVND (reference sequence). The CDR3 region has the DNA TGTGCCAGTAGAACCGGGACAGGGATCTATGGCTACACCTTC. Translation: CASRTGTGIYGYTF. Supplemented by reference TRBV19 and TRBJ1-2, the full variable domain reads DGGITQSPKYLFRKEGQNVTLSCEQNLNHDAMYWYRQDPGQGLRLIYYSQIVNDFQKGDIAEGYSVSREKKESFPLTVTSAQKNPTAFYLCASRTGTGIYGYTFGSGTRLTVV.

The chain employs TRBV3-1 (or the pseudogene TRBV3-2) and TRBJ2-4; a weak D match, TRBD1 (6 bases). Germline values: CDR1 LGHDT, CDR2 YNNKEL (reference sequence). This CDR3 is built from 15 residues. Deletions cut 0 bases from V and 6 bases from J, with 12 bases between. The CDR3 protein is CASSQETGRGNIQYF. CDR3 sequence (DNA): TGTGCCAGCAGCCAAGAAACGGGCAGGGGAAACATTCAGTACTTC.

The chain recombines TRBV9 with TRBJ1-3; 8 bases match TRBD1. Per germline, CDR1 SGDLS and CDR2 YYNGEE. Trimming at V came to 3 bases and at J to 2 bases, leaving 4 bases not matched to a gene. This CDR3 spans 15 amino acids. The DNA for the CDR3 is TGTGCCAGCAGCGGAGGACAGGGTCCTGGAAACACCATATATTTT. Protein: CASSGGQGPGNTIYF. Complete variable domain (other parts from reference TRBV9 and TRBJ1-3): DSGVTQTPKHLITATGQRVTLRCSPRSGDLSVYWYQQSLDQGLQFLIQYYNGEERAKGNILERFSAQQFPDLHSELNLSSLELGDSALYFCASSGGQGPGNTIYFGEGSWLTVV.

The chain is built from TRBV6-1 and TRBJ2-5; D not resolved. The CDR3 covers 15 residues. Trimming cost V 0 bases and J 3 bases, with 11 bases left between them. Germline V gene sequence: CDR1 MNHNS, CDR2 SASEGT. The DNA of the CDR3 is TGTGCCAGCAGTGAAGCGCAGGTTCAGAAAGAGACCCAGTACTTC. This gives the protein CASSEAQVQKETQYF.

This clone has only one observation. V usage is TRBV2 and J usage is TRBJ1-5; maybe TRBD1 (5 bases). The CDR3 runs to 15 residues. Trimming shortened V by 8 bases and J by 2 bases, and 16 bases separated the two germline ends. Per germline, CDR1 SNHLY and CDR2 FYNNEI. CDR3 in DNA: TGTGCCAGCGCTCGGGGAGGGGTCCGCAATCAGCCCCAGCATTTT. Translating gives CASARGGVRNQPQHF.

The J gene is TRBJ1-2, the V gene TRBV18; 11 nucleotides line up with TRBD1. V was pared by 0 bases and J by 7 bases, with 7 bases of the junction left unmatched. The CDR3 consists of 16 residues. The germline V gene has CDR1 KGHSH and CDR2 LQKENI. The CDR3 DNA reads as TGTGCCAGCTCACCACCTTACGGACAGGGGGCGTCTGGCTACACCTTC. This codes for CASSPPYGQGASGYTF.

The chain is built from TRBV9 and TRBJ2-3; D possibly corresponds to TRBD1 (6 bases). This CDR3 is 14 amino acids long. The germline V gene encodes CDR1 SGDLS and CDR2 YYNGEE. The V and J ends lost 3 bases and 5 bases respectively, with 13 bases between them. CDR3 protein: CASSGDQGIDTQYF. In nucleotides, the CDR3 is TGTGCCAGCAGCGGGGACCAGGGGATAGATACGCAGTATTTT.

This clone came up many times. The rearrangement joins TRBV27 to TRBJ2-7, with 10 positions matching TRBD1. The CDR3 runs to 15 residues. Germline V gene data show CDR1 as MNHEY and CDR2 as SMNVEV (reference sequence). The V segment lost 6 bases and the J segment 3 bases; nucleotides outside the gene matches: 8. CDR3 coding DNA: TGTGCCAGCAGATCAGACCGGACAGGGGGCTACGAGCAGTACTTC. Translating it yields CASRSDRTGGYEQYF.

The CDR3 DNA reads TGTGCCAGCAGTTTGGGGGGGCCAGGGAGAAGCAATCAGCCCCAGCATTTT. This sequence encodes CASSLGGPGRSNQPQHF. V usage is TRBV27 and J usage is TRBJ1-5; perhaps TRBD1 as D (6 bases). The CDR3 covers 17 residues. Germline CDR1 is MNHEY and CDR2 is SMNVEV (reference sequence). V was pared by 3 bases and J by 1 base, with 16 bases between.